This TCR beta chain was obtained from a study of CD8+ T cells in alopecia areata (dated by TCRdb to 2017 to 2018). In the study overall: The treated patients took part in an open-label pilot trial in which moderate-to-severe alopecia areata was treated with oral tofacitinib at 5 to 10 mg twice daily. TCRbeta CDR3 regions were amplified by immunoSEQ multiplex PCR using 35 Vbeta forward and 13 Jbeta reverse primers. For the treated patients, the SALT score, which quantifies what percentage of scalp surface area is affected, served as the measure of disease severity. Tofacitinib was administered for 6 to 18 months, and 6 months of follow-up off drug were then conducted to assess delayed response and recurrence. Scalp clonality was compared across normal scalp (n=4), patchy alopecia areata scalp (n=8), and alopecia totalis/universalis scalp (n=8). In humans, TCRbeta sequencing was performed on scalp tissue and on sorted CD4+ and CD8+ peripheral blood T cells from healthy controls and from patients with patchy or totalis/universalis alopecia areata. Tofacitinib-treated patients had biopsies at baseline and at 4 and 24 weeks of treatment, with a later scalp biopsy in several patients. In both human patients and the C3H/HeJ mouse model, the study applied high-throughput TCRbeta sequencing to look at T cell clonal expansion in alopecia areata. The RNA source kit depended on sample type: the PAXgene miRNA kit for fixed scalp, the miRNeasy kit for PBMCs, and the RNeasy kit for mouse skin. General conclusions and limits of the study: Resident alphabeta T cells in normal human skin are also sequenced, complicating scalp TCR repertoire analysis, unlike mouse skin dominated by gammadelta T cells. Lesional scalp, especially in alopecia totalis/universalis, showed higher clonality and more expanded CD8+ clones than normal scalp, suggesting antigenic drive. TCR sequences shared between patients were less clear than in mice, possibly partly because of HLA diversity in the patient population. During tofacitinib treatment, many expanded lesional clones remained in scalp and blood, and this persistence may partly explain relapse after treatment is stopped. The treated cohort was small, with a single nonresponder, so links between baseline CD8+ expansion and response need larger studies. Tofacitinib significantly lowered scalp clonality and the number of expanded CD8+ clones among the top 100 scalp clones.

V is pared back by 5 bases and J by 5 bases, with 24 bases lying between the germline termini. The germline V gene gives CDR1 as SGHTA and CDR2 as FQGTGA. The CDR3 spans 17 residues, from the cysteine through the phenylalanine. CDR3 DNA only is kept here, 51 bases in frame from base 1. For this clone: This clone's antigen is unknown. Qualities for individual bases were not recorded, and no much larger clone is one base off.

The library came from the immunoSEQ multiplex PCR assay. RNA was extracted from all samples and reverse transcribed into cDNA as template for TCR sequencing. First-strand cDNA was synthesized using SuperScript III with a 2:1 mix of oligo-dT and random hexamers. A synthetic immune receptor repertoire was used to gauge amplification bias, and whatever bias remained was removed computationally. The authors processed their data as follows. Raw reads were preprocessed to remove errors, and CDR3 was defined by IMGT conventions from the conserved cysteine to phenylalanine. To get clonality, Shannon entropy was normalized by log2 of the number of productive unique TCRs and the result was subtracted from 1. CD4 or CD8 identity of scalp clones was inferred by cross-referencing scalp TCRbeta sequences with sorted blood CD4 and CD8 repertoires. The table comes from immuneACCESS by way of TCRdb, which keeps in-frame sequences with V and J called. Part of the clones is missing from these tables; in studies checked, under half for an unresolved V gene and the rest for unknown reasons. V, J and clone size are those of that table, while D and trimming were read from the DNA. This sample is represented by nearly 110,000 clones; 80% to 85% of them were singletons. Over 20% of the sample lies in the top ten.

The time point label, read with the paper, signifies: roughly 24 weeks on oral tofacitinib. Reading the label with the study, this specimen's treatment or condition is: oral pan-JAK inhibitor, 5-10 mg twice daily. From alopecia areata patients, peripheral blood was collected along with lesional scalp punch biopsies. PBMCs were isolated by density centrifugation and stained for CD3, CD4 and CD8, after which CD4+ and CD8+ T cells were sorted on a FACSAria. The specimen was CD8+ T cells sorted from blood, collected at week 24, from a patient treated with tofacitinib. The sequence is built from TRBV7-3 and TRBJ2-5; TRBD1 is perhaps the D gene, given 6 matching bases. This receptor was identified in a human donor with alopecia areata. The CDR3 protein: CASSPGTTFSNGETQYF. The DNA is as follows: TGTGCCAGCAGCCCCGGGACAACCTTTAGTAATGGGGAGACCCAGTACTTC.